Sequencing of this TCR beta chain was carried out in a study of CD8+ T cells in alopecia areata. Whole-study context: Treated patients were given 5 to 10 mg oral tofacitinib twice daily. Tofacitinib was given for 6 to 18 months, then stopped for 6 months. Study-wide findings and caveats: Researchers report lesional scalp, most notably alopecia totalis/universalis, outstripped normal scalp in clonality.

Samples from alopecia areata patients were lesional scalp punch biopsies and peripheral blood. Details on this clone: Its target is unknown.

This CDR3 comprises 14 residues. Between the trimmed V and J ends, which lost 2 bases and 4 bases, there was a span of 14 bases. The germline gives CDR1 GTSNPN, CDR2 SVGIG (reference sequence). Reverse transcribed after extraction, RNA yielded cDNA as the sequencing template. The assay was immunoSEQ multiplex PCR, and TCRdb's table has in-frame clones only and misses some. This table has over 200,000 clones, about 60% appearing once. The source was CD4+ T cells sorted from blood, collected at week 0. This TCR was recovered from a human donor with alopecia areata. The rearrangement joins TRBV30 to TRBJ1-1; tentative D call: TRBD1 (5 bases). The CDR3 DNA sequence: TGTGCCTGGAGTCGAGCCGGGGGTTCCACTGAAGCTTTCTTT. Residues: CAWSRAGGSTEAFF.